This TCR beta chain was sequenced in a study of graft-versus-host responses after intestinal transplantation. To note about this clone: Its antigen is still unknown.

Here immunoSEQ multiplex PCR was the method, and the copy in TCRdb shows in-frame clones only, minus some. The sample includes around 69,000 clones, nearly 90% of them seen just once. CDR1 MNHEY and CDR2 SVGAGI come from the germline V gene. This CDR3 region has 16 residues. The V end was cut by 3 bases, the J end by 5 bases, with 19 bases between. The chain carries TRBV6-5 and TRBJ2-5, with D perhaps TRBD2 (7 bases). The TCR originated in a human donor who was the organ donor for an intestinal transplant. Sample: unstimulated CD8+ T cells sorted from spleen or lymph node cells, taken before transplant. CDR3 residues: CASSYKDGGAGETQYF. In DNA, the CDR3 is TGTGCCAGCAGTTATAAAGATGGGGGGGCAGGGGAGACCCAGTACTTC.